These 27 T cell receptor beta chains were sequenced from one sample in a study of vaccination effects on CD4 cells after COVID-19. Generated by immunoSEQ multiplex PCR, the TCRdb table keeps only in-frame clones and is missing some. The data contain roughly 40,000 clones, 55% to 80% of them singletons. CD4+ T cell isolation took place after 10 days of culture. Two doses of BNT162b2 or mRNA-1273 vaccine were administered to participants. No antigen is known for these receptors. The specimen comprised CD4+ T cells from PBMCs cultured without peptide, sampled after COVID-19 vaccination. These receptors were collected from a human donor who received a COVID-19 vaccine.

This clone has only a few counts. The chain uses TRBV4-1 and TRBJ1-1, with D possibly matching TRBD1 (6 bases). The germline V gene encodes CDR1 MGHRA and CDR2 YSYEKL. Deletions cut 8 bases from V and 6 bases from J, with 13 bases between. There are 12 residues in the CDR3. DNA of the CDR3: TGCGCCAGCGGGGGGGGCCCCGCTGAAGCTTTCTTT. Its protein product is CASGGGPAEAFF.

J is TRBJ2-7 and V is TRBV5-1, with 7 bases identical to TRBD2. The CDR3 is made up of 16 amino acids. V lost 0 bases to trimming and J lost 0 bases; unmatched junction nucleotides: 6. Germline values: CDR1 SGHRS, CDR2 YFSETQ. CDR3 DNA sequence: TGCGCCAGCAGCTTGGCAATCCGGGAGGACTCCTACGAGCAGTACTTC. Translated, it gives CASSLAIREDSYEQYF.

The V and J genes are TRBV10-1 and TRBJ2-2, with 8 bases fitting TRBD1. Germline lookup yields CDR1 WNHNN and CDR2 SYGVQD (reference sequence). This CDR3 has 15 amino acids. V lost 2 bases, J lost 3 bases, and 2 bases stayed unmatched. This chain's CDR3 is CASSEMGQDTGELFF. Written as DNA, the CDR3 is TGCGCCAGCAGTGAGATGGGACAGGACACCGGGGAGCTGTTTTTT.

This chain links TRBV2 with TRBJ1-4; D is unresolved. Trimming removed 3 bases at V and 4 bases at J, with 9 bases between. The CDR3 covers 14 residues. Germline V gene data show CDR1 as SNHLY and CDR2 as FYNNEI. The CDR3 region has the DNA TGTGCCAGCAGTGAGCGGCGAAGTAATGAAAAACTGTTTTTT. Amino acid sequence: CASSERRSNEKLFF.

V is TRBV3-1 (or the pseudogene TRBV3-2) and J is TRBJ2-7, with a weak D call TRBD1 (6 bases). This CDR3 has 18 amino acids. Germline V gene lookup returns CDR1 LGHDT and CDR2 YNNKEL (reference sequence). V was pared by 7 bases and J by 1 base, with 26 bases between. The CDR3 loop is CASNTLRHSTGKSYEQYF. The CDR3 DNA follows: TGTGCCAGCAACACCCTGCGCCATTCGACAGGAAAATCCTACGAGCAGTACTTC.

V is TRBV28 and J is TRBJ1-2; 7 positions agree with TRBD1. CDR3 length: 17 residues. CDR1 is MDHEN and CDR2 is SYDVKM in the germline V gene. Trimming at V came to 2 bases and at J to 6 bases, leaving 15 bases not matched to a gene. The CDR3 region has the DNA TGTGCCAGCAGTTTAGACAGGGTCCTGACCCAGAGTGATGGCTACACCTTC. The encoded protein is CASSLDRVLTQSDGYTF.

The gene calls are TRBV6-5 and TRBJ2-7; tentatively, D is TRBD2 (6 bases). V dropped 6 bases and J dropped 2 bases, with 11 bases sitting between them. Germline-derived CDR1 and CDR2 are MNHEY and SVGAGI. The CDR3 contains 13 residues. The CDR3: CASRGDSTYEQYF. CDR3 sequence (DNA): TGTGCCAGCAGGGGGGACTCAACCTACGAGCAGTACTTC.

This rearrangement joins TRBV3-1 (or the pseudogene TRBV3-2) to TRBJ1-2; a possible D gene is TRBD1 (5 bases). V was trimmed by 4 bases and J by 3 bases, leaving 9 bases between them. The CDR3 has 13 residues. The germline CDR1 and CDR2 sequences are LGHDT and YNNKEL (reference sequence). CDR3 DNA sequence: TGTGCCAGCAGCCCCGGGGACCACTATGGCTACACCTTC. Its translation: CASSPGDHYGYTF.

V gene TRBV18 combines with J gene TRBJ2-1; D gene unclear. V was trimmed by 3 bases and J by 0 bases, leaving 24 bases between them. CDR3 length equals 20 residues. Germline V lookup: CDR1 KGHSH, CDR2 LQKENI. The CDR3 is CASSPSRALPKSSSYNEQFF. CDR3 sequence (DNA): TGTGCCAGCTCACCGTCCCGGGCCTTGCCTAAAAGTAGCTCCTACAATGAGCAGTTCTTC.

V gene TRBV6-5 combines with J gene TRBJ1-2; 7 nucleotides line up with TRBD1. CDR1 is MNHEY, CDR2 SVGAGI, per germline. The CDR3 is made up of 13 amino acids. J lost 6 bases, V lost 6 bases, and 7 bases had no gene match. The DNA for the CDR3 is TGTGCCAGCAGAATCGACAGGGATGATGGCTACACCTTC. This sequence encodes CASRIDRDDGYTF.

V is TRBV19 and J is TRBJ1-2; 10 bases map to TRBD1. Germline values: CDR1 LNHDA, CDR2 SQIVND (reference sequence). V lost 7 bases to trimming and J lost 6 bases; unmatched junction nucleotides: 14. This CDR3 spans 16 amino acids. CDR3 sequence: CASKSAQTGGIDGYTF. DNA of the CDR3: TGTGCCAGTAAAAGTGCCCAGACAGGGGGCATCGATGGCTACACCTTC. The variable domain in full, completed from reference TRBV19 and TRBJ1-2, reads DGGITQSPKYLFRKEGQNVTLSCEQNLNHDAMYWYRQDPGQGLRLIYYSQIVNDFQKGDIAEGYSVSREKKESFPLTVTSAQKNPTAFYLCASKSAQTGGIDGYTFGSGTRLTVV.

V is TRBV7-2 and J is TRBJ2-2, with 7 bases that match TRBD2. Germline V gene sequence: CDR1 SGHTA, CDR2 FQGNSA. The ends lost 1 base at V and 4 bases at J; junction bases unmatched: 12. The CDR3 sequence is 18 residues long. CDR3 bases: TGTGCCAGCAGCTTAGGGCTAGCGGCACCTGTGGGCACCGGGGAGCTGTTTTTT. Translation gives CASSLGLAAPVGTGELFF.

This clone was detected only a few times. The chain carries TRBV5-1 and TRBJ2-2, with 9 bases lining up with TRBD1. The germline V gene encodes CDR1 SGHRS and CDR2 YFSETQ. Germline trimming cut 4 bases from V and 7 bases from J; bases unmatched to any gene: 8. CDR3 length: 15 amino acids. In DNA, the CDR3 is TGCGCCAGCAGCGAGGACAGGGGTTTCGTCGGGGAGCTGTTTTTT. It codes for CASSEDRGFVGELFF. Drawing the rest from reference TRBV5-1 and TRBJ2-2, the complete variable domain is KAGVTQTPRYLIKTRGQQVTLSCSPISGHRSVSWYQQTPGQGLQFLFEYFSETQRNKGNFPGRFSGRQFSNSRSEMNVSTLELGDSALYLCASSEDRGFVGELFFGEGSRLTVL.

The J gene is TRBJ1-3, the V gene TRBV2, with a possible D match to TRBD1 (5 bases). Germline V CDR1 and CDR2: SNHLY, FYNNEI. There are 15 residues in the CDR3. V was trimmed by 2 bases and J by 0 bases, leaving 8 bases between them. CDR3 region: CASSEWGLSGNTIYF. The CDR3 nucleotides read TGTGCCAGCAGTGAATGGGGACTCTCTGGAAACACCATATATTTT.

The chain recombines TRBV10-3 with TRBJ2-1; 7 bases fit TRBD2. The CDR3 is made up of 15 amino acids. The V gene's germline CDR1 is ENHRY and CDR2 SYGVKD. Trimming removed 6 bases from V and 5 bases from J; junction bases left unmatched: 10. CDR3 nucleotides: TGTGCCATCAGGGGTGGCGGGAGCCTGGACAATGAGCAGTTCTTC. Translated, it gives CAIRGGGSLDNEQFF.

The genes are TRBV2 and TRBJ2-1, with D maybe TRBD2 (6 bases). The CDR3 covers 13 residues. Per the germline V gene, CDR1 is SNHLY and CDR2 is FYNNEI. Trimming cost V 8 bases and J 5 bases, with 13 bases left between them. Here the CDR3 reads CASLSGYDNEQFF. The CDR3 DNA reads TGTGCCAGCCTAAGCGGGTATGACAATGAGCAGTTCTTC.

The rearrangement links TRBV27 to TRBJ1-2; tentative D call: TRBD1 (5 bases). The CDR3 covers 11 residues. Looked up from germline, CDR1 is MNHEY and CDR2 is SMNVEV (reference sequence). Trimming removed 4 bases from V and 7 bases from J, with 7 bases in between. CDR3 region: CASSSGFGYTF. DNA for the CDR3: TGTGCCAGCAGTTCAGGGTTTGGCTACACCTTC.

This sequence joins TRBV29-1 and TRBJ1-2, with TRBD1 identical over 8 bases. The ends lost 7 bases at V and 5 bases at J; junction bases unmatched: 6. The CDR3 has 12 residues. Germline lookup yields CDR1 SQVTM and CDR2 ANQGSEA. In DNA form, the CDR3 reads TGCAGCGCCCGGACAGGGTCTTATGGCTACACCTTC. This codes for CSARTGSYGYTF.

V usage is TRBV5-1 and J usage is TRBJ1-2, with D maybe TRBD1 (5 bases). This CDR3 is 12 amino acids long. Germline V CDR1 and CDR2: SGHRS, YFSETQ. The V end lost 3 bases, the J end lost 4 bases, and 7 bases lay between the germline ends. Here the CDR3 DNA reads TGCGCCAGCAGCTATGACAGCTATGGCTACACCTTC. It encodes CASSYDSYGYTF. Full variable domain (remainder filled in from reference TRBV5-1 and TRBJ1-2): KAGVTQTPRYLIKTRGQQVTLSCSPISGHRSVSWYQQTPGQGLQFLFEYFSETQRNKGNFPGRFSGRQFSNSRSEMNVSTLELGDSALYLCASSYDSYGYTFGSGTRLTVV.

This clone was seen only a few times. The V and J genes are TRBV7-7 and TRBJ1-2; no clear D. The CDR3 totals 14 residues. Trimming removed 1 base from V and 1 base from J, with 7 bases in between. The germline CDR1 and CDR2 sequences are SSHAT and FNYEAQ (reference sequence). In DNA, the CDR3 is TGTGCCAGCAGCTTAGATCCGTATAACTATGGCTACACCTTC. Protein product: CASSLDPYNYGYTF. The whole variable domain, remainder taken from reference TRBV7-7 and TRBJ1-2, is GAGVSQSPRYKVTKRGQDVTLRCDPISSHATLYWYQQALGQGPEFLTYFNYEAQPDKSGLPSDRFSAERPEGSISTLTIQRTEQRDSAMYRCASSLDPYNYGYTFGSGTRLTVV.

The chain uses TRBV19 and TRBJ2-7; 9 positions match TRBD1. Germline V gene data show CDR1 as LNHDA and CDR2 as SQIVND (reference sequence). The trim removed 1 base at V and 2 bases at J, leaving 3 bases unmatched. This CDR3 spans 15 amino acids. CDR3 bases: TGTGCCAGTAGTATAGCCGGGACAGGGACCTACGAGCAGTACTTC. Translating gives CASSIAGTGTYEQYF.

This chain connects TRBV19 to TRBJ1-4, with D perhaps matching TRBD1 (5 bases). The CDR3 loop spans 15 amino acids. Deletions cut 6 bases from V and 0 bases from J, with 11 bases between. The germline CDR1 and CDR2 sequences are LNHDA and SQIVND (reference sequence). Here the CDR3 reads CASSRDHATNEKLFF. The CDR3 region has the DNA TGTGCCAGTAGCCGGGACCATGCAACTAATGAAAAACTGTTTTTT.

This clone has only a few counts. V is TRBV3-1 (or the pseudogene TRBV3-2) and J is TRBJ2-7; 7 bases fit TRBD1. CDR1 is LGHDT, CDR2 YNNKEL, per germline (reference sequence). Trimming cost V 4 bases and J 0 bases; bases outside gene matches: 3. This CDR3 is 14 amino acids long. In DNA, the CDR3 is TGTGCCAGCAGCCTTTGGGACAGCTCCTACGAGCAGTACTTC. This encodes CASSLWDSSYEQYF.

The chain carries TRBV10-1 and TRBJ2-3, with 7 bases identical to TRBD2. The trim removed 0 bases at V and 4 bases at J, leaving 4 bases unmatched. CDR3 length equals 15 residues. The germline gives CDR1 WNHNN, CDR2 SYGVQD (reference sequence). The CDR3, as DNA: TGCGCCAGCAGTGAGTCGACTAGCAGGGCAGATACGCAGTATTTT. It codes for CASSESTSRADTQYF.

The CDR3 nucleotides read TGTGCCATCAGTGAGTCGATAACCTTTTCCACAGATACGCAGTATTTT. Translation: CAISESITFSTDTQYF. The rearrangement joins TRBV10-3 to TRBJ2-3; D remains ambiguous. The CDR3 is 16 amino acids. Deletions cut 0 bases from V and 2 bases from J, with 12 bases between. Germline loops: CDR1 ENHRY, CDR2 SYGVKD.

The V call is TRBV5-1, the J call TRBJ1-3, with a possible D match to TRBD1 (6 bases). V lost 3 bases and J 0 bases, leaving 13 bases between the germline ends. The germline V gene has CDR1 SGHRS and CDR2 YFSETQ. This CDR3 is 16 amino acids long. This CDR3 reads CASSSDRPSSGNTIYF. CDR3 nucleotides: TGCGCCAGCAGCTCCGACAGGCCTAGCTCTGGAAACACCATATATTTT.

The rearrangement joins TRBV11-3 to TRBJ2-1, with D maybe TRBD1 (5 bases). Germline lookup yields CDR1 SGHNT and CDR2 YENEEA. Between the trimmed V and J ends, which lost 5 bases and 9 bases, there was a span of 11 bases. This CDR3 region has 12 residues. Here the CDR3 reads CASSPGLGEQFF. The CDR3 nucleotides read TGTGCCAGCAGCCCAGGGTTGGGTGAGCAGTTCTTC.